This entry features one T cell receptor beta chain sequence. This sample stems from a study of blood T cell repertoires in COVID-19. About the study: The origin of the acute and convalescent COVID-19 samples was the United States, Italy and Spain. Sources were T cells, B-cell-depleted T cells, or PBMCs; the material itself was cDNA or gDNA.

Data came from immunoSEQ multiplex PCR; TCRdb stores just in-frame clones and leaves some out. The data show under 250,000 clones, with about 83% seen just once and 1.9% held by the top ten. This CDR3 is built from 12 residues. Germline-derived CDR1 and CDR2 are MNHEY and SVGAGI. Sequenced: peripheral blood. The chain is built from TRBV6-5 and TRBJ1-2, with D hard to call. This TCR was sampled from a man aged 25 to 40 who had recovered from COVID-19. CDR3 sequence (DNA): TGTGCGTATAGAGAGGAGTTCTATGGCTACACCTTC. Amino acids: CAYREEFYGYTF.